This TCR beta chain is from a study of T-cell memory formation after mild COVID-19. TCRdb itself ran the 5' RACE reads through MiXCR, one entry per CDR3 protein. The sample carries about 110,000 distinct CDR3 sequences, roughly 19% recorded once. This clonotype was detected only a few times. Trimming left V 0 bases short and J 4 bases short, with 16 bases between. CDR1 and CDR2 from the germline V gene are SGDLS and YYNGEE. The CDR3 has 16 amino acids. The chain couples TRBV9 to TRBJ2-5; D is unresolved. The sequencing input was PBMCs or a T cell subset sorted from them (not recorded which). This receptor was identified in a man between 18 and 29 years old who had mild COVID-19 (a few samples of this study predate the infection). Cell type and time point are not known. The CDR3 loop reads CASSVAQTTGIETQYF. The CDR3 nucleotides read TGTGCCAGCAGCGTAGCCCAGACCACTGGTATAGAGACCCAGTACTTC.